Shown below are 6 T cell receptor beta chains from a single sample sequenced in a study of human thymus T cells. Clones were read by immunoSEQ multiplex PCR, and TCRdb kept only the in-frame ones, dropping some. The table records about 60,000 clones, approximately 93% of them present only once. The sample consisted of blood. The receptors shown here come from a boy under two years old with a congenital heart defect but otherwise immunologically healthy.

CDR3: CASSRLRANQPQHF. The CDR3 nucleotides read TGTGCCAGCAGTAGATTAAGGGCTAATCAGCCCCAGCATTTT. The chain recombines TRBV6-1 with TRBJ1-5; D unclear. The CDR3 runs 14 residues. Germline CDR1 reads MNHNS; CDR2 reads SASEGT. Trimming removed 5 bases at V and 4 bases at J, with 12 bases between.

This rearrangement joins TRBV5-1 to TRBJ1-2, with a weak D call TRBD1 (6 bases). V was shortened by 5 bases and J by 5 bases, with 16 bases between the two germline ends. The germline gives CDR1 SGHRS, CDR2 YFSETQ. This CDR3 is built from 14 residues. The CDR3 loop reads CASRGHGLWYGYTF. The CDR3 DNA reads TGCGCCAGCAGGGGACATGGTTTATGGTATGGCTACACCTTC.

The chain carries TRBV7-2 and TRBJ2-5, with a tentative D call TRBD2 (5 bases). Trimming took 1 base from V and 3 from J, leaving 9 bases between them. There are 14 residues in the CDR3. Germline CDR1 and CDR2: SGHTA and FQGNSA. As DNA, the CDR3 is TGTGCCAGCAGCTTAGTTCCGGGGAAAGAGACCCAGTACTTC. Its translation is CASSLVPGKETQYF.

The V gene is TRBV4-1, the J gene TRBJ2-5; no clear D. This CDR3 is built from 13 residues. The germline V gene has CDR1 MGHRA and CDR2 YSYEKL. V was cut by 4 bases and J by 2 bases, with 8 bases left in between. The CDR3, as DNA: TGCGCCAGCAGCCGGTCCTTACAAGAGACCCAGTACTTC. As protein: CASSRSLQETQYF.

J is TRBJ1-2 and V is TRBV18, with a possible D match to TRBD1 (6 bases). CDR1 is KGHSH, CDR2 LQKENI, per germline. Trimming cost V 4 bases and J 8 bases, with 20 bases left between them. The length of the CDR3 is 15 residues. CDR3 DNA: TGTGCCAGCTCACTAGGGACACCCCCTGGAATGGGCTACACCTTC. Translating gives CASSLGTPPGMGYTF.

The genes are TRBV21-1 and TRBJ2-7; the tabulated D call, TRBD1, remains unverified against the DNA. TRBV21-1 is designated a pseudogene. CDR3 length: 17 residues. The CDR3 here is CASSKIHRGQGPYEQYF. Here the CDR3 DNA reads TGTGCCAGCAGCAAAATCCACCGGGGACAGGGGCCGTACGAGCAGTACTTC.